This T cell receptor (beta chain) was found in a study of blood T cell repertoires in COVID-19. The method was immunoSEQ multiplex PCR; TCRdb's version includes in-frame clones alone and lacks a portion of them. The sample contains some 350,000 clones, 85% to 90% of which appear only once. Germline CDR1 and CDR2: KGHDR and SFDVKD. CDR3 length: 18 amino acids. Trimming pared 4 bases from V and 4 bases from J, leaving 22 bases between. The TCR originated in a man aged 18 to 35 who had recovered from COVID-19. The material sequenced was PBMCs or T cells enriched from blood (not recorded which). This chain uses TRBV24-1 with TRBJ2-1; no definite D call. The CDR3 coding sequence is TGTGCCACCAGTGACATGGGTAGCCGGTTTTATATGTACAATGAGCAGTTCTTC. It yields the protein CATSDMGSRFYMYNEQFF.